This T cell receptor beta chain was retrieved from a study of naive and memory T cell subsets. CDR1 SGHNT and CDR2 YYREEE come from the germline V gene (reference sequence). V was clipped by 3 bases and J by 6 bases; unmatched bases: 8. CDR3 length: 16 amino acids. Both TRBC1 and TRBC2 were covered by a beta constant-region primer of two equimolar oligonucleotides. Nested alpha and beta constant-region primers with the SP2 primer drove four PCR rounds on ligated cDNA. TCRdb re-derived calls from the UMI-ligation and nested PCR reads in MiXCR, one entry per CDR3 protein. The table has over 25,000 distinct CDR3 sequences, about 18% seen once; the top ten hold 3% to 4%. This clonotype was recorded a few times. Four subsets defined by CD45RA and CD27 were sorted after CD3, CD4, CD8 and live/dead staining. Effector memory cells were sorted as CD45RA-CD27-, EMRA cells as CD45RA+CD27-.

V usage is TRBV5-4 and J usage is TRBJ2-1; 11 bases fit TRBD2. This receptor was obtained from a human donor in good health. Sequenced: effector memory CD4+ T cells from blood. Subset described: effector memory, CD45RA- CD27-. The CDR3 nucleotides are TGTGCCAGCAGCTCCCCGACTAGCGGGATAGGCAATGAGCAGTTCTTC. It yields the protein CASSSPTSGIGNEQFF.